This entry is about one T cell receptor (beta chain). What it binds is unknown. The data stem from a study of shared clonotypes between healthy human individuals. Every subset's genomic DNA went evenly onto several immunoSEQ plates. Sorted-subset replicate PCR reactions contained roughly 200 ng DNA, corresponding to about 30,000 T cell genomes. Data came from immunoSEQ multiplex PCR; TCRdb stores just in-frame clones and leaves some out. The data contain 2 million or so clones, about 94% of them singletons. Naive CD8 populations comprised CD45RO-negative cells positively selected for CCR7, excluding terminally differentiated effector memory CD45RA+ cells. The study's findings and limits: Naive subsets typically showed greater estimated richness than memory subsets. Sequencing depth was predicted to influence how clonotypes are shared among donors.

The sequence was obtained from a man between 18 and 29 years old in good health. Specimen: naive CD8+ T cells sorted from blood.

CDR3 loop: CASRVGGQLEGNEQFF. Here the CDR3 DNA reads TGTGCCAGCAGGGTGGGTGGACAACTAGAGGGCAATGAGCAGTTCTTC. The chain is built from TRBV2 and TRBJ2-1; TRBD1 or TRBD2 may be the D gene (5 bases each). The CDR3 covers 16 residues. The germline CDR1 and CDR2 sequences are SNHLY and FYNNEI. The V and J ends lost 6 bases and 6 bases respectively, with 21 bases between them. The full variable domain, in which reference TRBV2 and TRBJ2-1 provide the parts outside the CDR3, is EPEVTQTPSHQVTQMGQEVILRCVPISNHLYFYWYRQILGQKVEFLVSFYNNEISEKSEIFDDQFSVERPDGSNFTLKIRSTKLEDSAMYFCASRVGGQLEGNEQFFGPGTRLTVL.